A selection of T cell receptor beta chains follows, all from one sample in a study of early T cells in non-severe SARS-CoV-2 infection. TCRdb reprocessed the 5' RACE reads via MiXCR and lists one record per CDR3 protein. Counted here are 25,000 to 30,000 distinct CDR3 sequences, approximately 4.7% occurring once; the ten biggest clones make up 10% to 14%. Source material: whole blood. The receptor set was obtained from an adult who was a healthcare worker with PCR-confirmed SARS-CoV-2 infection or an uninfected control (not recorded which). CDR3s include the opening cysteine and the closing phenylalanine or tryptophan. The D gene is left open where the match is weak. Expanded clones get a size class; other rows say once, few or many, or leave the size out.

V	size	J	D	DNA	CDR3
TRBV5-1	few	TRBJ1-4	-	TGCGCCAGCAGCTTGGACTCCACTAATGAAAAACTGTTTTTT	CASSLDSTNEKLFF
TRBV29-1	-	TRBJ1-1	-	TGCAGCGTTGAAGTCTCGGGCATGCGAAACACTGAAGCTTTCTTT	CSVEVSGMRNTEAFF
TRBV7-9	many	TRBJ2-7	-	TGTGCCAGCAGCTCGACGGGACATACCTACGAGCAGTACTTC	CASSSTGHTYEQYF
TRBV29-1	many	TRBJ2-1	-	TGCAGCGCGGGGCGGGGCACCTACAATGAGCAGTTCTTC	CSAGRGTYNEQFF
TRBV3-1	few	TRBJ2-1	-	TGTGCCAGCAGCCCCATAGACTCGGACTACAATGAGCAGTTCTTC	CASSPIDSDYNEQFF
TRBV12-3/TRBV12-4	many	TRBJ1-5	-	TGTGCCAGCAGTTTAGCAGGGAGCAATCAGCCCCAGCATTTT	CASSLAGSNQPQHF
TRBV10-1	many	TRBJ2-5	-	TGCGCCAGCAGTGAGTCAGGCGCGGAGACCCAGTACTTC	CASSESGAETQYF
TRBV6-5	-	TRBJ1-5	-	TGTGCCAGCAGTTATGGGCGAAATCAGCCCCAGCATTTT	CASSYGRNQPQHF
TRBV25-1	medium-sized	TRBJ2-1	TRBD2	TGTGCCAGCAGTGAACCGGGACTAGCGGGAGTATCCAATGAGCAGTTCTTC	CASSEPGLAGVSNEQFF
TRBV20-1	once	TRBJ1-1	-	TGCAGTGCTCCCCTGGGTATCGACAAGAACACTGAAGCTTTCTTT	CSAPLGIDKNTEAFF
TRBV12-3/TRBV12-4	many	TRBJ2-2	TRBD2	TGTGCCAGCAGTAAAATAGCGGGGGGGCGTCGCACCGGGGAGCTGTTTTTT	CASSKIAGGRRTGELFF
TRBV5-6	few	TRBJ2-2	TRBD2	TGTGCCAGCAGCCCTCTGACTAGCGGGGGTCCGAACACCGGGGAGCTGTTTTTT	CASSPLTSGGPNTGELFF
TRBV5-5	many	TRBJ2-3	-	TGTGCCAGCAGCTTGGCCCCGAAGGGGACAGATACGCAGTATTTT	CASSLAPKGTDTQYF